This T cell receptor beta chain was sequenced during a study of technical replicates of blood from a few donors. Clones were read by immunoSEQ multiplex PCR, and TCRdb kept only the in-frame ones, dropping some. The table records tens of thousands of clones, approximately 94% of them present only once. The V gene lost 0 bases and the J gene lost 6 bases, with 5 bases spanning the gap. Germline values: CDR1 SGHNT, CDR2 YENEEA. The CDR3 runs to 13 residues. The TCR comes from a human donor in good health. Some clones in this sample may be carry-over from other donors' samples. The sample comprised PBMCs. The chain carries TRBV11-3 and TRBJ2-2, with D tentatively TRBD2 (5 bases). CDR3 bases: TGTGCCAGCAGCTTAGAGAGGGCCGGGGAGCTGTTTTTT. The encoded protein is CASSLERAGELFF. Supplemented by reference TRBV11-3 and TRBJ2-2, the full variable domain reads EAGVVQSPRYKIIEKKQPVAFWCNPISGHNTLYWYLQNLGQGPELLIRYENEEAVDDSQLPKDRFSAERLKGVDSTLKIQPAELGDSAVYLCASSLERAGELFFGEGSRLTVL.